This T cell receptor (beta chain) came from a study of cytomegalovirus exposure and HLA in healthy donors. Study context: In terms of ancestry, the Caucasian-associated cluster contained about 80% of the 398 genotyped donors.

This CDR3 has 13 residues. Germline V gives CDR1 MNHEY, CDR2 SVGAGI. Trimming left V 2 bases short and J 4 bases short, with 6 bases between. The PCR ran on 60 Vbeta and 13 Jbeta primers. Generated by immunoSEQ multiplex PCR, the TCRdb table keeps only in-frame clones and is missing some. This table holds about 160,000 clones, roughly 80% found once. For this clone: Its specificity is not known.

Though nominally healthy at sampling, donors likely had unrecorded immune exposures. General study results and limits: Common viral pathogens seemed, in a later analysis, to connect with several of the most significant clusters. Researchers reported from a later analysis that most CMV-associated TCR beta chains appeared HLA-restricted.

What was sequenced was PBMCs. This chain connects TRBV6-5 to TRBJ1-5; no firm D call. The TCR comes from a female donor in good health and CMV-seronegative. The CDR3 nucleotides read TGTGCCAGCAGTTACGCCGGTAATCAGCCCCAGCATTTT. Its translation: CASSYAGNQPQHF.